The 18 T cell receptor beta chains presented below share a single source sample, sequenced in a study of long-term antiretroviral therapy in people with HIV. The assay used was immunoSEQ (version v3.0), run at survey level. TCRdb's table, derived via immunoSEQ multiplex PCR, lists solely in-frame clones and lacks some. The sample shows about 15,000 clones, 90% to 95% of them seen only once. Sequenced material: unsorted PBMCs, taken 0.3 years after starting antiretroviral therapy. The receptors here all came from a man aged 55 to 70 with HIV.

This clone was counted once. This chain connects TRBV5-8 to TRBJ2-1, with a weak D call TRBD2 (5 bases). Germline-derived CDR1 and CDR2 are SGHTS and YDEGEE. CDR3 length equals 15 residues. V shed 4 bases and J shed 0 bases, with 11 bases lying between them. CDR3 DNA sequence: TGTGCCAGCAGCCCTCATGGGAGCTCCTACAATGAGCAGTTCTTC. Its translation is CASSPHGSSYNEQFF. The whole variable domain, filled in from reference TRBV5-8 and TRBJ2-1, reads EAGVTQSPTHLIKTRGQQATLRCSPISGHTSVYWYQQALGLGLQFLLWYDEGEERNRGNFPPRFSGRQFPNYSSELNVNALELEDSALYLCASSPHGSSYNEQFFGPGTRLTVL.

The CDR3 here is CASSLRGQGTDTQYF. For the CDR3, the DNA is TGTGCCAGCAGCTTAAGGGGACAGGGCACAGATACGCAGTATTTT. V gene TRBV7-9 combines with J gene TRBJ2-3, with 8 bases that match TRBD1. Per germline, CDR1 SEHNR and CDR2 FQNEAQ (reference sequence). The CDR3 loop spans 15 amino acids. The V gene end was trimmed by 2 bases and the J gene end by 1 base; junction bases not matched to a gene: 2.

This chain uses TRBV30 with TRBJ1-1; D is unclear. The CDR3 is 14 amino acids. Trimming removed 4 bases from V and 2 bases from J, with 14 bases in between. Germline CDR1 is GTSNPN and CDR2 is SVGIG (reference sequence). CDR3 residues: CAWTPRWINTEAFF. The CDR3 coding sequence is TGTGCCTGGACGCCTAGATGGATAAACACTGAAGCTTTCTTT.

The chain is built from TRBV28 and TRBJ2-7, with D hard to call. CDR1 MDHEN and CDR2 SYDVKM come from the germline V gene. This CDR3 region has 13 residues. Trimming left V 2 bases short and J 5 bases short, with 10 bases between. The DNA for the CDR3 is TGTGCCAGCAGTTTACCCGGGCCCCACGAGCAGTACTTC. Its translation: CASSLPGPHEQYF.

The chain is built from TRBV7-9 and TRBJ2-7; D not resolved. This CDR3 is built from 14 residues. Between the trimmed V and J ends, which lost 7 bases and 7 bases, there was a span of 20 bases. The germline gives CDR1 SEHNR, CDR2 FQNEAQ (reference sequence). CDR3: CASTSFQALWEQYF. The CDR3 region has the DNA TGTGCCAGCACCTCGTTCCAGGCTCTGTGGGAGCAGTACTTC.

J is TRBJ2-7 and V is TRBV10-1; no clear D gene. CDR1 WNHNN and CDR2 SYGVQD come from the germline V gene (reference sequence). The CDR3 covers 14 residues. Trimming stripped 5 bases from V and 0 bases from J, with 11 bases between. DNA for the CDR3: TGCGCCAGCAGTCAGGACGGATACTCCTACGAGCAGTACTTC. This sequence encodes CASSQDGYSYEQYF.

This chain's CDR3 is CASSIQGYQETQYF. The CDR3 coding sequence is TGTGCCAGCAGCATACAGGGATACCAAGAGACCCAGTACTTC. The chain links TRBV5-8 to TRBJ2-5; possible D gene TRBD1, 6 bases. CDR3 length: 14 residues. Trimming removed 4 bases from V and 0 bases from J, with 10 bases in between. Germline assignment: CDR1 SGHTS and CDR2 YDEGEE. The full variable domain, with the rest looked up from reference TRBV5-8 and TRBJ2-5, is EAGVTQSPTHLIKTRGQQATLRCSPISGHTSVYWYQQALGLGLQFLLWYDEGEERNRGNFPPRFSGRQFPNYSSELNVNALELEDSALYLCASSIQGYQETQYFGPGTRLLVL.

This chain links TRBV27 with TRBJ1-2; D possibly corresponds to TRBD1 (5 bases). The CDR3 has 11 residues. The V and J ends lost 6 bases and 7 bases respectively, with 9 bases between them. The V gene's germline CDR1 is MNHEY and CDR2 SMNVEV (reference sequence). CDR3 amino acids: CASSQGRGYTF. CDR3 sequence (DNA): TGTGCCAGCAGCCAGGGACGTGGCTACACCTTC.

The chain has TRBV7-3 and TRBJ2-1; the match to TRBD2 covers 9 bases. The CDR3 has 14 residues. CDR1 and CDR2 (germline): SGHTA, FQGTGA. The V gene end was trimmed by 3 bases and the J gene end by 9 bases; junction bases not matched to a gene: 6. CDR3 sequence (DNA): TGTGCCAGCAGCTTGTTAGCGGGGGAGAGTGAGCAGTTCTTC. It translates to CASSLLAGESEQFF. The full variable domain, completed using reference TRBV7-3 and TRBJ2-1, is GAGVSQTPSNKVTEKGKYVELRCDPISGHTALYWYRQSLGQGPEFLIYFQGTGAADDSGLPNDRFFAVRPEGSVSTLKIQRTERGDSAVYLCASSLLAGESEQFFGPGTRLTVL.

V is TRBV5-4 and J is TRBJ2-3; D possibly corresponds to TRBD2 (5 bases). Germline V gene sequence: CDR1 SGHNT, CDR2 YYREEE (reference sequence). Trimming pared 0 bases from V and 2 bases from J, leaving 7 bases between. This CDR3 region has 14 residues. CDR3 nucleotides: TGTGCCAGCAGCTTGGCGGAGGACACAGATACGCAGTATTTT. This codes for CASSLAEDTDTQYF.

This chain joins TRBV4-1 and TRBJ2-2; D not certain. The CDR3 covers 14 residues. Germline CDR1 and CDR2: MGHRA and YSYEKL. Deletions cut 4 bases from V and 6 bases from J, with 12 bases between. The CDR3 DNA follows: TGCGCCAGCAGCCCTGAGTTGGCCCCCGGGGAGCTGTTTTTT. This translates into CASSPELAPGELFF.

The chain uses TRBV2 and TRBJ2-2; perhaps D is TRBD1 or TRBD2 (5 bases each). V lost 6 bases and J lost 4, with 15 bases in between. This CDR3 region has 15 residues. Germline CDR1 reads SNHLY; CDR2 reads FYNNEI. The DNA for the CDR3 is TGTGCCAGCAGAGTCCCAGGGACGGTCACCGGGGAGCTGTTTTTT. This translates into CASRVPGTVTGELFF.

V usage is TRBV18 and J usage is TRBJ1-1, with D possibly matching TRBD1 (6 bases). Germline values: CDR1 KGHSH, CDR2 LQKENI. This CDR3 comprises 16 residues. V dropped 0 bases and J dropped 0 bases, with 11 bases sitting between them. In DNA, the CDR3 is TGTGCCAGCTCACCACCCGGGGGACACTTGAACACTGAAGCTTTCTTT. Protein product: CASSPPGGHLNTEAFF.

This clone has only one observation. V gene TRBV9 combines with J gene TRBJ2-2; D is undetermined. The CDR3 contains 14 residues. The ends were cut back, 4 bases at V and 2 bases at J, with 9 bases in the middle. CDR1 is SGDLS, CDR2 YYNGEE, per germline. The CDR3 nucleotides are TGTGCCAGCAGCAACGGGCCTAACACCGGGGAGCTGTTTTTT. This codes for CASSNGPNTGELFF.

Here the CDR3 reads CAWSSGSSYNEQFF. The CDR3 DNA sequence: TGTGCCTGGTCTAGCGGTAGCTCCTACAATGAGCAGTTCTTC. The rearrangement joins TRBV30 to TRBJ2-1, with TRBD2 identical over 7 bases. Germline values: CDR1 GTSNPN, CDR2 SVGIG (reference sequence). The CDR3 loop spans 14 amino acids. V shed 5 bases and J 0 bases; nucleotides not matched to a gene: 4.

This chain joins TRBV28 and TRBJ2-7, with unresolved D. Trimming stripped 7 bases from V and 7 bases from J, with 11 bases between. Per the germline V gene, CDR1 is MDHEN and CDR2 is SYDVKM. This CDR3 is 11 amino acids long. CDR3 sequence reads: CASTHPEEQYF. As DNA, the CDR3 is TGTGCCAGCACCCATCCGGAGGAGCAGTACTTC.

V gene TRBV7-9 combines with J gene TRBJ2-1; TRBD1 aligns across 7 bases. Germline V lookup: CDR1 SEHNR, CDR2 FQNEAQ (reference sequence). V lost 5 bases and J lost 6; bases outside the gene matches: 10. The CDR3 sequence is 15 residues long. The CDR3 sequence is CASSPRGSGGNEQFF. The CDR3 DNA reads as TGTGCCAGCAGCCCGAGAGGGTCAGGGGGCAATGAGCAGTTCTTC. The full variable domain, with the rest looked up from reference TRBV7-9 and TRBJ2-1, is DTGVSQNPRHKITKRGQNVTFRCDPISEHNRLYWYRQTLGQGPEFLTYFQNEAQLEKSRLLSDRFSAERPKGSFSTLEIQRTEQGDSAMYLCASSPRGSGGNEQFFGPGTRLTVL.

This rearrangement joins TRBV5-1 to TRBJ2-1; no clear D. CDR1 and CDR2 from the germline V gene are SGHRS and YFSETQ. This CDR3 has 12 amino acids. The V end was cut by 5 bases, the J end by 5 bases, with 8 bases between. CDR3 region: CASREQNNEQFF. The CDR3 DNA reads as TGCGCCAGCAGGGAACAGAACAATGAGCAGTTCTTC.